The 22 T cell receptor beta chains reported below all come from one sample, sequenced in a study of cytotoxic CD8 clonotypes in ibrutinib-treated CLL (dated by TCRdb to the early 2020s). Library method: the immunoSEQ multiplex PCR assay. What TCRdb holds here is the immuneACCESS table cut down to in-frame rearrangements. Part of the clones is not present; checked against another copy, under half of the missing clones reflect an unresolved V gene, and the others are unexplained. Within this sample are 250,000 to 350,000 clones, with approximately 76% of them counted one time only. The leading ten clones occupy 5.6% of the sample. This specimen's time point label, interpreted: progressive disease on ibrutinib. Source: PBMCs, taken at disease progression, from a patient treated with ibrutinib. The source is a human donor with chronic lymphocytic leukemia.

The chain carries TRBV11-3 and TRBJ2-2; D is uncertain. Germline CDR1 SGHNT, CDR2 YENEEA. Trimming pared 1 base from V and 0 bases from J, leaving 3 bases between. The CDR3 contains 14 residues. CDR3 nucleotide sequence: TGTGCCAGCAGCTTAGGTCCGAACACCGGGGAGCTGTTTTTT. Its translation is CASSLGPNTGELFF.

V usage is TRBV6-6 and J usage is TRBJ2-5; perhaps TRBD1 as D (6 bases). With 7 bases removed from V and 3 bases from J, the gap between germline ends came to 12 bases. CDR3 length: 13 residues. Germline loops: CDR1 MNHNY, CDR2 SVGAGI (reference sequence). CDR3: CASTEQGKETQYF. In DNA, the CDR3 is TGTGCCAGCACCGAACAGGGAAAAGAGACCCAGTACTTC.

J is TRBJ2-2 and V is TRBV2; tentative D call: TRBD1 (6 bases). The CDR3 contains 14 residues. V lost 6 bases to trimming and J lost 6 bases, with 14 bases between them. Germline CDR1 reads SNHLY; CDR2 reads FYNNEI. This chain's CDR3 is CASRETGVPGELFF. The CDR3 DNA reads as TGTGCCAGCAGGGAGACAGGCGTCCCCGGGGAGCTGTTTTTT.

The chain uses TRBV9 and TRBJ2-5, with 9 bases that match TRBD2. J lost 4 bases, V lost 4 bases, and 5 bases had no gene match. The germline gives CDR1 SGDLS, CDR2 YYNGEE. CDR3 length: 14 amino acids. The CDR3 reads CASSTRGGGETQYF. The CDR3 DNA sequence: TGTGCCAGCAGCACGCGGGGGGGCGGAGAGACCCAGTACTTC.

The chain combines TRBV11-2 with TRBJ1-2, with D possibly matching TRBD1 (5 bases). Germline loops: CDR1 SGHAT, CDR2 FQNNGV. V was cut by 0 bases and J by 5 bases, with 16 bases left in between. The CDR3 length is 16 residues. CDR3 residues: CASSLDPGRVTYGYTF. The CDR3 nucleotides read TGTGCCAGCAGCTTAGATCCGGGGCGGGTGACGTATGGCTACACCTTC.

V is TRBV19 and J is TRBJ1-4; D is unclear. The V gene's germline CDR1 is LNHDA and CDR2 SQIVND (reference sequence). This CDR3 comprises 16 residues. V lost 7 bases to trimming and J lost 6 bases, with 21 bases between them. The CDR3 is CASTTDAGRTDEKLFF. The CDR3 DNA sequence: TGTGCCAGTACCACCGACGCCGGGAGAACGGATGAAAAACTGTTTTTT.

The J gene is TRBJ1-4, the V gene TRBV18, with D possibly matching TRBD1 (5 bases). Trimming took off 2 bases at V and 4 bases at J, with 14 bases between the two ends. From germline, CDR1 is KGHSH and CDR2 LQKENI. The CDR3 runs 16 residues. CDR3 region: CASSPKQDVYNEKLFF. The CDR3 region has the DNA TGTGCCAGCTCACCAAAACAGGACGTTTATAATGAAAAACTGTTTTTT.

This clone occurred a few times. The chain carries TRBV7-9 and TRBJ2-3; 10 nucleotides align to TRBD2. The CDR3 covers 17 residues. V lost 2 bases and J lost 4; bases outside the gene matches: 9. Germline-derived CDR1 and CDR2 are SEHNR and FQNEAQ (reference sequence). The CDR3 spells CASSLSPLAGFADTQYF. The CDR3, as DNA: TGTGCCAGCAGCTTAAGCCCACTAGCGGGATTTGCAGATACGCAGTATTTT. The variable domain in full, completed from reference TRBV7-9 and TRBJ2-3, reads DTGVSQNPRHKITKRGQNVTFRCDPISEHNRLYWYRQTLGQGPEFLTYFQNEAQLEKSRLLSDRFSAERPKGSFSTLEIQRTEQGDSAMYLCASSLSPLAGFADTQYFGPGTRLTVL.

The rearrangement joins TRBV11-2 to TRBJ1-2; D is uncertain. The CDR3 length is 14 residues. Germline assignment: CDR1 SGHAT and CDR2 FQNNGV. V was trimmed by 5 bases and J by 6 bases, leaving 16 bases between them. As DNA, the CDR3 is TGTGCCAGCAGCCCGCAAGGGCTCACGGATGGCTACACCTTC. Residues: CASSPQGLTDGYTF.

The V call is TRBV4-1, the J call TRBJ1-6; 7 bases map to TRBD1. CDR3 size: 18 residues. The V segment lost 6 bases and the J segment 0 bases; nucleotides outside the gene matches: 11. Germline V CDR1 and CDR2: MGHRA, YSYEKL. CDR3 in DNA: TGCGCCAGCAGTCTAGTAGGGGGCTCCCCCTCCTATAATTCACCCCTCCACTTT. It encodes CASSLVGGSPSYNSPLHF.

This clone was picked up a small number of times. Within the sample, other DNA sequences also encode this same CDR3. The chain couples TRBV27 to TRBJ2-7, with 11 positions matching TRBD1. In germline, CDR1 is MNHEY, CDR2 SMNVEV (reference sequence). V dropped 6 bases and J dropped 2; count of bases not matched to a gene: 3. There are 14 residues in the CDR3. The CDR3 region has the DNA TGTGCCAGCAGCCTGGGACAGGGGGCCTACGAGCAGTACTTC. This encodes CASSLGQGAYEQYF.

The chain recombines TRBV9 with TRBJ2-7; 7 nucleotides match TRBD1. The V gene end was trimmed by 5 bases and the J gene end by 0 bases; junction bases not matched to a gene: 5. The CDR3 has 14 amino acids. Germline V lookup: CDR1 SGDLS, CDR2 YYNGEE. The CDR3 reads CASSKGGSSYEQYF. DNA of the CDR3: TGTGCCAGCAGTAAAGGGGGCAGCTCCTACGAGCAGTACTTC.

V usage is TRBV18 and J usage is TRBJ2-7; TRBD1 is a possible D gene (5 bases). The CDR3 consists of 16 residues. Germline CDR1 is KGHSH and CDR2 is LQKENI. The V gene lost 3 bases and the J gene lost 1 base, with 16 bases spanning the gap. The CDR3 sequence: CASSPVAGSYSYEQYF. CDR3 coding DNA: TGTGCCAGCTCACCGGTTGCAGGGTCCTATTCCTACGAGCAGTACTTC.

This clone was counted only a few times. The chain joins TRBV7-3 to TRBJ2-1, with 8 bases lining up with TRBD2. The germline gives CDR1 SGHTA, CDR2 FQGTGA. The CDR3 is 13 residues long. The trim removed 3 bases at V and 9 bases at J, leaving 4 bases unmatched. CDR3 sequence: CASSLGLGGEQFF. The CDR3 bases are TGTGCCAGCAGCTTGGGACTAGGTGGTGAGCAGTTCTTC. Supplemented by reference TRBV7-3 and TRBJ2-1, the full variable domain reads GAGVSQTPSNKVTEKGKYVELRCDPISGHTALYWYRQSLGQGPEFLIYFQGTGAADDSGLPNDRFFAVRPEGSVSTLKIQRTERGDSAVYLCASSLGLGGEQFFGPGTRLTVL.

The chain uses TRBV7-6 and TRBJ2-3, with TRBD1 matching 7 bases. CDR3 length: 15 amino acids. After removal of 1 base from V and 1 base from J, the junction contained 2 bases not matched to a gene. From germline, CDR1 is SGHVS and CDR2 FNYEAQ. The CDR3 loop reads CASSLGGGGTDTQYF. The CDR3 DNA is TGTGCCAGCAGCTTAGGAGGGGGCGGCACAGATACGCAGTATTTT.

The chain uses TRBV2 and TRBJ1-2; the D gene is possibly TRBD1 (6 bases). From germline, CDR1 is SNHLY and CDR2 FYNNEI. CDR3 length: 15 residues. The ends were cut back, 5 bases at V and 0 bases at J, with 13 bases in the middle. In DNA, the CDR3 is TGTGCCAGCAGTCCAGGACAGCTTTCTAACTATGGCTACACCTTC. Amino acids: CASSPGQLSNYGYTF.

This chain links TRBV6-5 with TRBJ1-4; perhaps TRBD1 as D (5 bases). V gave up 2 bases and J gave up 9 bases, with 16 bases separating them. The V gene's germline CDR1 is MNHEY and CDR2 SVGAGI. This CDR3 spans 15 amino acids. The CDR3 coding sequence is TGTGCCAGCAGTTACACCGGGACCAGAGGGCAAAAACTGTTTTTT. It yields the protein CASSYTGTRGQKLFF.

The chain links TRBV19 to TRBJ1-1, with a weak D call TRBD1 (5 bases). The V end lost 1 base, the J end lost 6 bases, and 9 bases lay between the germline ends. Germline assignment: CDR1 LNHDA and CDR2 SQIVND (reference sequence). This CDR3 has 13 residues. The CDR3 reads CASSIGRGAEAFF. CDR3 bases: TGTGCCAGTAGTATAGGTCGGGGGGCTGAAGCTTTCTTT.

The chain joins TRBV9 to TRBJ2-2, with D tentatively TRBD1 (6 bases). The CDR3 spans 16 residues. Looked up from germline, CDR1 is SGDLS and CDR2 is YYNGEE. V lost 4 bases and J 4 bases, leaving 17 bases between the germline ends. The CDR3 spells CASSPDQGRFTGELFF. CDR3 bases: TGTGCCAGCAGCCCAGATCAGGGGCGCTTCACCGGGGAGCTGTTTTTT.

This clone was recorded many times. J is TRBJ2-2 and V is TRBV18; D not resolved. Trimming left V 5 bases short and J 1 base short, with 8 bases between. The germline V gene encodes CDR1 KGHSH and CDR2 LQKENI. The CDR3 runs 14 residues. The CDR3 loop reads CASSLQKNTGELFF. The CDR3 DNA sequence: TGTGCCAGCTCATTACAGAAGAACACCGGGGAGCTGTTTTTT. Together with reference TRBV18 and TRBJ2-2, the CDR3 gives the full variable domain: NAGVMQNPRHLVRRRGQEARLRCSPMKGHSHVYWYRQLPEEGLKFMVYLQKENIIDESGMPKERFSAEFPKEGPSILRIQQVVRGDSAAYFCASSLQKNTGELFFGEGSRLTVL.

The V gene is TRBV7-3, the J gene TRBJ2-7; TRBD2 is a possible D gene (6 bases). Per the germline V gene, CDR1 is SGHTA and CDR2 is FQGTGA. This CDR3 contains 15 residues. Trimming took 3 bases from V and 2 from J, leaving 14 bases between them. The CDR3 DNA reads TGTGCCAGCAGCTTTCAAGGGACTCGACCCTACGAGCAGTACTTC. The encoded protein is CASSFQGTRPYEQYF. The full variable domain, with the rest looked up from reference TRBV7-3 and TRBJ2-7, is GAGVSQTPSNKVTEKGKYVELRCDPISGHTALYWYRQSLGQGPEFLIYFQGTGAADDSGLPNDRFFAVRPEGSVSTLKIQRTERGDSAVYLCASSFQGTRPYEQYFGPGTRLTVT.

CDR3 in amino acids: CATSRDGGQGGWRAFF. The CDR3 nucleotides are TGTGCCACCAGCAGAGATGGTGGACAGGGAGGTTGGAGGGCTTTCTTT. This chain links TRBV15 with TRBJ1-1; 8 nucleotides line up with TRBD1. The CDR3 covers 16 residues. Germline V gives CDR1 LNHNV, CDR2 YYDKDF (reference sequence). Trimming removed 0 bases from V and 11 bases from J; junction bases left unmatched: 14.